These 32 T cell receptor beta chains were all obtained from the same sample, sequenced in a study of T cell responses to AZD1222 COVID-19 vaccine. Assay used: immunoSEQ multiplex PCR; TCRdb lists only in-frame clones, some missing. Among about 150,000 clones, approximately 85% were seen once, and the ten largest hold around 4.3%. Sequencing used peripheral blood, obtained on day 0 of MenACWY control vaccination. These receptors came from an adult in good health.

This clone has only a few counts. V gene TRBV4-1 combines with J gene TRBJ2-1; D remains unclear. V dropped 0 bases and J dropped 10 bases, with 10 bases sitting between them. From germline, CDR1 is MGHRA and CDR2 YSYEKL. This CDR3 contains 13 residues. CDR3 sequence reads: CASSQEALLEQFF. The CDR3 DNA reads as TGCGCCAGCAGCCAAGAAGCTCTCCTGGAGCAGTTCTTC.

The J gene is TRBJ2-2, the V gene TRBV2; D may correspond to TRBD1 or TRBD2 (5 bases each). V was shortened by 6 bases and J by 6 bases, with 8 bases between the two germline ends. From germline, CDR1 is SNHLY and CDR2 FYNNEI. The CDR3 consists of 12 residues. CDR3 sequence: CASRRGPGELFF. Here the CDR3 DNA reads TGTGCCAGCAGGAGGGGCCCCGGGGAGCTGTTTTTT.

This clone showed up just once. The chain carries TRBV11-3 and TRBJ2-1, with a weak D call TRBD1 (6 bases). The CDR3 contains 13 residues. Trimming stripped 2 bases from V and 8 bases from J, with 10 bases between. CDR1 and CDR2 (germline): SGHNT, YENEEA. The CDR3 nucleotides read TGTGCCAGCAGCTTACGGGACAACGATGAGCAGTTCTTC. It encodes CASSLRDNDEQFF.

This clone was recorded once. This rearrangement joins TRBV5-6 to TRBJ2-5, with D perhaps TRBD1 (5 bases). Germline-derived CDR1 and CDR2 are SGHDT and YYEEEE. Trimming removed 2 bases from V and 1 base from J, with 21 bases in between. This CDR3 is 18 amino acids long. The CDR3: CASSLRGHLSGLQETQYF. Written as DNA, the CDR3 is TGTGCCAGCAGCTTAAGGGGCCATTTATCAGGCCTCCAAGAGACCCAGTACTTC. Full variable domain (missing parts from reference TRBV5-6 and TRBJ2-5): DAGVTQSPTHLIKTRGQQVTLRCSPKSGHDTVSWYQQALGQGPQFIFQYYEEEERQRGNFPDRFSGHQFPNYSSELNVNALLLGDSALYLCASSLRGHLSGLQETQYFGPGTRLLVL.

The chain links TRBV5-1 to TRBJ2-2; TRBD1 or TRBD2 may be the D gene (6 bases each). This CDR3 contains 15 residues. Trimming shortened V by 3 bases and J by 5 bases, and 14 bases separated the two germline ends. Germline CDR1 and CDR2: SGHRS and YFSETQ. CDR3 DNA sequence: TGCGCCAGCAGCTATAAACAGGGAGGTACCGGGGAGCTGTTTTTT. Translated, it gives CASSYKQGGTGELFF.

This chain links TRBV6-5 with TRBJ1-2; possible D gene TRBD1, 5 bases. Germline CDR1 MNHEY, CDR2 SVGAGI. This CDR3 is 12 amino acids long. V lost 6 bases, J lost 8 bases, and 13 bases lay in between. This chain's CDR3 is CASRQGSSGYTF. CDR3 nucleotide sequence: TGTGCCAGCAGGCAGGGAAGTAGCGGCTACACCTTC.

The chain has TRBV10-1 and TRBJ1-1; 7 nucleotides match TRBD1. Germline lookup yields CDR1 WNHNN and CDR2 SYGVQD (reference sequence). This CDR3 comprises 15 residues. V lost 2 bases, J lost 2 bases, and 5 bases stayed unmatched. The CDR3 DNA reads TGCGCCAGCAGTGAGGCCGGGACAGAAAACACTGAAGCTTTCTTT. Amino acids: CASSEAGTENTEAFF.

J is TRBJ2-1 and V is TRBV7-2; D is ambiguous. Per the germline V gene, CDR1 is SGHTA and CDR2 is FQGNSA. Trimming took off 4 bases at V and 9 bases at J, with 13 bases between the two ends. The CDR3 is 13 amino acids. CDR3: CASSSQILGEQFF. For the CDR3, the DNA is TGTGCCAGCAGCTCTCAAATCTTGGGTGAGCAGTTCTTC.

The chain recombines TRBV11-1 with TRBJ1-1; possible D gene TRBD1, 5 bases. Looked up from germline, CDR1 is SGHAT and CDR2 is FQDESV (reference sequence). CDR3 size: 15 residues. V gave up 4 bases and J gave up 3 bases, with 15 bases separating them. CDR3: CASSSYGRGDTEAFF. The CDR3 DNA sequence: TGTGCCAGCAGCTCCTACGGACGGGGGGACACTGAAGCTTTCTTT.

The chain is built from TRBV9 and TRBJ1-4; 10 bases are a match to TRBD1. Germline trimming cut 3 bases from V and 9 bases from J; bases unmatched to any gene: 5. Germline loops: CDR1 SGDLS, CDR2 YYNGEE. The CDR3 sequence is 14 residues long. The CDR3, as DNA: TGTGCCAGCAGCGGACAGGGGGCACTGAAAAAACTGTTTTTT. It specifies CASSGQGALKKLFF.

V usage is TRBV2 and J usage is TRBJ1-2; 12 positions agree with TRBD1. The length of the CDR3 is 15 residues. Trimming took 1 base from V and 6 from J; bases not matched to a gene: 3. Germline-derived CDR1 and CDR2 are SNHLY and FYNNEI. The CDR3 loop reads CASSEEGTGGHGYTF. For the CDR3, the DNA is TGTGCCAGCAGTGAAGAGGGGACAGGGGGCCATGGCTACACCTTC.

The chain is built from TRBV5-6 and TRBJ1-2; D call uncertain. Trimming left V 3 bases short and J 4 bases short, with 16 bases between. The germline V gene encodes CDR1 SGHDT and CDR2 YYEEEE. The CDR3 spans 15 residues. CDR3 coding DNA: TGTGCCAGCAGCTCCAGAGCCGCCGGATTCTATGGCTACACCTTC. Its protein product is CASSSRAAGFYGYTF.

This clone was seen a single time. The rearrangement joins TRBV20-1 to TRBJ1-1, with D possibly TRBD1 on 5 matching bases. Trimming left V 3 bases short and J 5 bases short, with 13 bases between. CDR1 is DFQATT, CDR2 SNEGSKA, per germline (reference sequence). The CDR3 is made up of 13 amino acids. The CDR3: CSASRDGWTEAFF. Here the CDR3 DNA reads TGCAGTGCTAGTAGGGACGGGTGGACTGAAGCTTTCTTT.

The gene calls are TRBV4-1 and TRBJ2-7; 9 nucleotides match TRBD1. CDR1 is MGHRA, CDR2 YSYEKL, per germline. V lost 1 base to trimming and J lost 3 bases; unmatched junction nucleotides: 7. The CDR3 contains 16 residues. The CDR3: CASSQVEGQGIYEQYF. The DNA for the CDR3 is TGCGCCAGCAGCCAAGTTGAAGGACAGGGGATCTACGAGCAGTACTTC.

V gene TRBV28 combines with J gene TRBJ1-2; TRBD1 matches at 8 bases. V lost 5 bases and J lost 8; bases outside the gene matches: 13. The CDR3 has 15 amino acids. Germline assignment: CDR1 MDHEN and CDR2 SYDVKM. Written as DNA, the CDR3 is TGTGCCAGCAGTGCCGACAGGGGACCCCTAGGGGGCTACACCTTC. It translates to CASSADRGPLGGYTF.

CDR3 sequence (DNA): TGTGCCAGCAGCGGAGTAGGGGGACACAATCAGCCCCAGCATTTT. Protein product: CASSGVGGHNQPQHF. The rearrangement joins TRBV7-9 to TRBJ1-5; D is perhaps TRBD1 (6 bases). V lost 5 bases, J lost 3 bases, and 14 bases lay in between. The CDR3 covers 15 residues. The V gene's germline CDR1 is SEHNR and CDR2 FQNEAQ (reference sequence).

The rearrangement links TRBV4-1 to TRBJ2-5; TRBD2 matches 7 bases. There are 13 residues in the CDR3. The V segment lost 3 bases and the J segment 4 bases; nucleotides outside the gene matches: 2. The V gene's germline CDR1 is MGHRA and CDR2 YSYEKL. The CDR3 nucleotides read TGCGCCAGCAGCCAGGGGGAGGGAGAGACCCAGTACTTC. Translated, it gives CASSQGEGETQYF.

DNA of the CDR3: TGTGCCAGTAGGTCTCGGGAAACGAGCAATCAGCCCCAGCATTTT. It translates to CASRSRETSNQPQHF. The V and J genes are TRBV19 and TRBJ1-5; no definite D call. The CDR3 covers 15 residues. Trimming took off 6 bases at V and 1 base at J, with 13 bases between the two ends. Germline-derived CDR1 and CDR2 are LNHDA and SQIVND (reference sequence).

The chain links TRBV29-1 to TRBJ2-2, with 8 nucleotides matching TRBD1. CDR3 length: 14 amino acids. CDR1 is SQVTM and CDR2 is ANQGSEA in the germline V gene. V dropped 1 base and J dropped 6; count of bases not matched to a gene: 4. DNA for the CDR3: TGCAGCGTTGAAGTATCACAGGGGGCCGGGGAGCTGTTTTTT. Translating gives CSVEVSQGAGELFF.

This clone was picked up one time. The gene calls are TRBV5-1 and TRBJ1-2, with 11 bases fitting TRBD1. CDR1 is SGHRS and CDR2 is YFSETQ in the germline V gene. V gave up 0 bases and J gave up 6 bases; unmatched junction bases: 10. The CDR3 length is 17 residues. The CDR3, as DNA: TGCGCCAGCAGCTTGGAACCAGCCCGGACAGGGGGCGATGGCTACACCTTC. Protein product: CASSLEPARTGGDGYTF.

The chain uses TRBV18 and TRBJ1-5, with D possibly TRBD1 on 5 matching bases. From germline, CDR1 is KGHSH and CDR2 LQKENI. V lost 2 bases, J lost 6 bases, and 11 bases lay in between. The CDR3 runs 14 residues. Here the CDR3 reads CASSPGGEVQPQHF. CDR3 DNA: TGTGCCAGCTCACCAGGGGGGGAGGTTCAGCCCCAGCATTTT.

This clone is a singleton in its sample. The chain employs TRBV5-1 and TRBJ2-1, with D tentatively TRBD1 (5 bases). CDR3 length equals 13 residues. The germline V gene encodes CDR1 SGHRS and CDR2 YFSETQ. Trimming pared 3 bases from V and 5 bases from J, leaving 9 bases between. As DNA, the CDR3 is TGCGCCAGCAGCTCCCAGGGCGACAATGAGCAGTTCTTC. Translated: CASSSQGDNEQFF. Filled out from reference TRBV5-1 and TRBJ2-1, the complete variable domain reads KAGVTQTPRYLIKTRGQQVTLSCSPISGHRSVSWYQQTPGQGLQFLFEYFSETQRNKGNFPGRFSGRQFSNSRSEMNVSTLELGDSALYLCASSSQGDNEQFFGPGTRLTVL.

The J gene is TRBJ1-1, the V gene TRBV5-1; TRBD1 agrees at 8 bases. The V gene end was trimmed by 0 bases and the J gene end by 4 bases; junction bases not matched to a gene: 5. In germline, CDR1 is SGHRS, CDR2 YFSETQ. CDR3 length: 15 residues. In nucleotides, the CDR3 is TGCGCCAGCAGCTTGGCCCAGGGGGCCGTCACTGAAGCTTTCTTT. This sequence encodes CASSLAQGAVTEAFF.

The sample holds one count of this clone. This chain links TRBV12-5 with TRBJ1-4; the match to TRBD1 covers 10 bases. V dropped 0 bases and J dropped 3; count of bases not matched to a gene: 7. CDR3 size: 18 residues. Germline assignment: CDR1 LGHNT and CDR2 FRNRAP. The CDR3 sequence: CASGLVGTGVSANEKLFF. The CDR3 nucleotides are TGTGCTAGTGGTTTGGTAGGGACAGGGGTTAGTGCTAATGAAAAACTGTTTTTT.

The chain carries TRBV18 and TRBJ2-7, with unresolved D. There are 15 residues in the CDR3. The V gene's germline CDR1 is KGHSH and CDR2 LQKENI. The V and J ends lost 1 base and 4 bases respectively, with 14 bases between them. The CDR3 sequence is CASSPQVNGQYEQYV. The CDR3 nucleotides read TGTGCCAGCTCACCACAAGTTAACGGGCAATACGAGCAGTACGTC.

This clone was picked up one time. Different DNA sequences within this sample yield the same CDR3. The V gene is TRBV9, the J gene TRBJ2-3; D gene unclear. The CDR3 extends over 12 amino acids. V lost 0 bases to trimming and J lost 4 bases, with 3 bases between them. CDR1 and CDR2 from the germline V gene are SGDLS and YYNGEE. The CDR3 is CASSVGADTQYF. The DNA for the CDR3 is TGTGCCAGCAGCGTAGGAGCAGATACGCAGTATTTT.

This rearrangement joins TRBV4-2 to TRBJ2-2, with 9 positions matching TRBD2. With 9 bases clipped from V and 1 base from J, the junction kept 0 bases outside the gene matches. There are 13 residues in the CDR3. Germline V gene sequence: CDR1 LGHNA, CDR2 YNFKEQ. CDR3 in DNA: TGTGCCAGTAGCGGGGGGAACACCGGGGAGCTGTTTTTT. Residues: CASSGGNTGELFF.

CDR3 region: CASSDPRYTGDEQYF. CDR3 nucleotides: TGTGCCAGCAGTGATCCCCGCTACACAGGGGACGAGCAGTACTTC. The chain uses TRBV6-1 and TRBJ2-7; 7 nucleotides line up with TRBD1. The CDR3 is 15 amino acids. In germline, CDR1 is MNHNS, CDR2 SASEGT. V was pared by 3 bases and J by 5 bases, with 10 bases of the junction left unmatched.

The chain carries TRBV2 and TRBJ1-2; 10 bases line up with TRBD1. Trimming removed 7 bases from V and 6 bases from J; junction bases left unmatched: 8. The CDR3 contains 14 residues. CDR1 and CDR2 (germline): SNHLY, FYNNEI. CDR3 nucleotide sequence: TGTGCCAGCAAGACCGACAGGGGGCGGGATGGCTACACCTTC. This gives the protein CASKTDRGRDGYTF.

This chain joins TRBV6-6 and TRBJ1-1; 7 bases line up with TRBD1. V was clipped by 8 bases and J by 5 bases; unmatched bases: 17. The germline gives CDR1 MNHNY, CDR2 SVGAGI (reference sequence). This CDR3 has 16 amino acids. CDR3 bases: TGTGCCAGCTCAGGGGGGAGAGCAGGGTGGTATACTGAAGCTTTCTTT. This sequence encodes CASSGGRAGWYTEAFF.

The V and J genes are TRBV15 and TRBJ2-1; TRBD2 is a possible D gene (6 bases). The V gene lost 0 bases and the J gene lost 10 bases, with 13 bases spanning the gap. In germline, CDR1 is LNHNV, CDR2 YYDKDF (reference sequence). The CDR3 spans 14 residues. CDR3: CATSRDSTSWEQFF. The CDR3 DNA reads TGTGCCACCAGCAGAGATTCAACTAGCTGGGAGCAGTTCTTC.

The V and J genes are TRBV28 and TRBJ1-3; D possibly corresponds to TRBD1 (5 bases). The V end lost 5 bases, the J end lost 4 bases, and 15 bases lay between the germline ends. Germline loops: CDR1 MDHEN, CDR2 SYDVKM. This CDR3 has 15 residues. In nucleotides, the CDR3 is TGTGCCAGCAGTCTAGGGACTTTAGGAGGAAACACCATATATTTT. It encodes CASSLGTLGGNTIYF.